This T cell receptor (beta chain) was captured in a study of glioma-infiltrating T cells after dendritic cell vaccination. About the study: Dendritic cell vaccination trial patients had either newly diagnosed or recurrent glioblastoma. The vaccine used monocyte-derived dendritic cells pulsed overnight with autologous tumor lysate.

All glioblastoma patients lacked an isocitrate dehydrogenase mutation. PBMC were collected before vaccination, two weeks after the third vaccination, and at progression. The assay was immunoSEQ multiplex PCR, and TCRdb's table has in-frame clones only and misses some. This table has about 64,000 clones, 80% to 85% appearing once. The sequenced sample was blood, obtained before dendritic cell vaccination. This sequence originates from a human donor with glioblastoma.

CDR3 sequence reads: CASSADSATNYGYTF. CDR3 bases: TGTGCCAGCAGTGCTGACAGTGCTACTAACTATGGCTACACCTTC. The chain joins TRBV6-4 to TRBJ1-2, with D maybe TRBD1 (5 bases). This CDR3 has 15 amino acids. Germline V gene data show CDR1 as MRHNA and CDR2 as SNTAGT. The V end was cut by 4 bases, the J end by 0 bases, with 12 bases between.